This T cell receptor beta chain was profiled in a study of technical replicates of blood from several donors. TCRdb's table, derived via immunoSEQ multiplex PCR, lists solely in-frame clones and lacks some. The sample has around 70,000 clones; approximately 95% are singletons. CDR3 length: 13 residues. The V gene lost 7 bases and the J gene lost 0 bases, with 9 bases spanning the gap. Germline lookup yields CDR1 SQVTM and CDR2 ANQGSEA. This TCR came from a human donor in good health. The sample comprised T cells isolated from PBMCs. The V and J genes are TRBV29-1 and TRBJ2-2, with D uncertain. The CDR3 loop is CSASVTNTGELFF. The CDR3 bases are TGCAGCGCCAGCGTCACGAACACCGGGGAGCTGTTTTTT.